The TCR beta chain described here comes from a study of shared clonotypes between healthy human individuals. On the study more broadly: Each donor's CD8 memory used one plate, CD8 naive two, each CD4 subset three. Broader study findings: Investigators expected sequencing depth to affect clonotype sharing among donors.

V lost 7 bases and J lost 6, with 16 bases in between. This CDR3 is built from 14 residues. The germline V gene encodes CDR1 SGHTA and CDR2 FQGNSA. On this clone itself: The antigen is unknown.

Sorted subsets were amplified in replicate PCRs using 150 to 250 ng DNA, tens of thousands of T cell genomes. TCRdb's copy holds only in-frame clones and misses some; the assay was immunoSEQ multiplex PCR. The sample carries about 1 million clones, about three quarters recorded once. The clonotype was recovered from a man between 18 and 35 years old in good health. The chain has TRBV7-2 and TRBJ2-1, with D tentatively TRBD1 (6 bases). Input material: memory CD4+ T cells sorted from blood. Subset noted: CD45RA-negative fraction. The CDR3 reads CASTGLPRGNEQFF. In DNA, the CDR3 is TGTGCCAGCACCGGACTCCCCAGGGGCAATGAGCAGTTCTTC.